Presented here are 18 T cell receptor beta chains from one specimen sequenced in a study of siplizumab effects on memory and regulatory T cells. TCRdb's table, derived via immunoSEQ multiplex PCR, lists solely in-frame clones and lacks some. Among about 100,000 clones listed, over 90% were seen once. The source material was non-Treg CD4+ T cells sorted from blood. The source is a human donor in good health.

CDR3 DNA sequence: TGTGCCAGCAGTGAAGTGATAGCGGGGACCGGGGAGCTGTTTTTT. Translating it yields CASSEVIAGTGELFF. The chain joins TRBV2 to TRBJ2-2; 8 bases map to TRBD2. Per the germline V gene, CDR1 is SNHLY and CDR2 is FYNNEI. The V segment lost 1 base and the J segment 5 bases; nucleotides outside the gene matches: 3. This CDR3 is 15 amino acids long.

CDR3 loop: CATSPQVGRGRETQYF. The CDR3 DNA is TGTGCCACCAGCCCCCAAGTGGGCAGGGGGCGCGAGACCCAGTACTTC. The V and J genes are TRBV15 and TRBJ2-5; 8 bases fit TRBD1. The CDR3 is 16 amino acids. With V trimmed by 5 bases and J by 5 bases, 13 bases remained unmatched. CDR1 and CDR2 (germline): LNHNV, YYDKDF (reference sequence).

The chain uses TRBV7-3 and TRBJ2-1; D unclear. CDR3 length: 15 amino acids. V lost 5 bases and J lost 1, with 12 bases in between. In germline, CDR1 is SGHTA, CDR2 FQGTGA. The CDR3: CASSSLKASYNEQFF. CDR3 coding DNA: TGTGCCAGCAGCAGCCTAAAGGCATCCTACAATGAGCAGTTCTTC. The whole variable domain, remainder taken from reference TRBV7-3 and TRBJ2-1, is GAGVSQTPSNKVTEKGKYVELRCDPISGHTALYWYRQSLGQGPEFLIYFQGTGAADDSGLPNDRFFAVRPEGSVSTLKIQRTERGDSAVYLCASSSLKASYNEQFFGPGTRLTVL.

The chain joins TRBV5-1 to TRBJ2-7, with D possibly being TRBD2 (5 bases). From germline, CDR1 is SGHRS and CDR2 YFSETQ. Trimming shortened V by 0 bases and J by 5 bases, and 18 bases separated the two germline ends. The CDR3 is 16 amino acids. The CDR3 DNA reads as TGCGCCAGCAGCTTGGGAGGCGGACTCTCTCCAAACGAGCAGTACTTC. Translation: CASSLGGGLSPNEQYF. Using reference TRBV5-1 and TRBJ2-7 for the parts outside the CDR3, the full variable domain is KAGVTQTPRYLIKTRGQQVTLSCSPISGHRSVSWYQQTPGQGLQFLFEYFSETQRNKGNFPGRFSGRQFSNSRSEMNVSTLELGDSALYLCASSLGGGLSPNEQYFGPGTRLTVT.

V gene TRBV18 combines with J gene TRBJ1-1; D possibly corresponds to TRBD1 (5 bases). This CDR3 contains 15 residues. Trimming took off 3 bases at V and 4 bases at J, with 15 bases between the two ends. From germline, CDR1 is KGHSH and CDR2 LQKENI. The CDR3 sequence is CASSPGLGKGTEAFF. The DNA for the CDR3 is TGTGCCAGCTCACCGGGACTGGGCAAGGGCACTGAAGCTTTCTTT.

The V and J genes are TRBV6-1 and TRBJ1-2; weak D call: TRBD1 (6 bases). The CDR3 consists of 16 residues. V was shortened by 1 base and J by 8 bases, with 20 bases between the two germline ends. CDR1 and CDR2 from the germline V gene are MNHNS and SASEGT. The CDR3 nucleotides are TGTGCCAGCAGTGAAGTTGGTACAGGGAGTACGGAAGGCTACACCTTC. Amino acid sequence: CASSEVGTGSTEGYTF.

The chain employs TRBV21-1 and TRBJ2-7; the D call in the table, TRBD1, was not verified against the DNA. TRBV21-1 has pseudogene status. This CDR3 is 14 amino acids long. In nucleotides, the CDR3 is TGTGCCAGCAACCTCGGGACAAGGGGCTACGAGCAGTACTTC. Its translation is CASNLGTRGYEQYF.

This chain uses TRBV7-9 with TRBJ1-2; TRBD1 is a possible D gene (5 bases). Germline CDR1 reads SEHNR; CDR2 reads FQNEAQ (reference sequence). Trimming cost V 5 bases and J 8 bases, with 15 bases left between them. This CDR3 is built from 13 residues. The CDR3 reads CASSHPGPLGYTF. The CDR3 DNA reads as TGTGCCAGCAGCCACCCGGGACCCCTAGGCTACACCTTC.

The chain uses TRBV6-5 and TRBJ2-7; TRBD2 matches 9 bases. This CDR3 has 13 residues. The trim removed 7 bases at V and 7 bases at J, leaving 8 bases unmatched. The V gene's germline CDR1 is MNHEY and CDR2 SVGAGI. The DNA of the CDR3 is TGTGCCAGCATGAGGCGGGAGGGCGGTGAGCAGTACTTC. It encodes CASMRREGGEQYF.

The chain recombines TRBV4-3 with TRBJ1-2, with 8 nucleotides matching TRBD1. CDR1 LGHNA and CDR2 YSLEER come from the germline V gene. V gave up 1 base and J gave up 2 bases; unmatched junction bases: 0. There are 14 residues in the CDR3. The CDR3, as DNA: TGCGCCAGCAGCCAAGGGACAGGGAACTATGGCTACACCTTC. This gives the protein CASSQGTGNYGYTF.

The chain recombines TRBV2 with TRBJ2-3; TRBD2 agrees at 13 bases. This CDR3 is built from 14 residues. The ends lost 3 bases at V and 8 bases at J; junction bases unmatched: 2. Germline V gene lookup returns CDR1 SNHLY and CDR2 FYNNEI. CDR3 bases: TGTGCCAGCAGTGAGCGACTAGCGGGAGGTACGCAGTATTTT. Translated: CASSERLAGGTQYF.

The chain links TRBV6-1 to TRBJ2-7, with TRBD1 identical over 8 bases. V lost 6 bases to trimming and J lost 0 bases; unmatched junction nucleotides: 4. This CDR3 region has 14 residues. Germline CDR1 reads MNHNS; CDR2 reads SASEGT. The CDR3 DNA reads as TGTGCCAGCAGATCCGGGACAGGCTCCTACGAGCAGTACTTC. Its protein product is CASRSGTGSYEQYF.

The chain has TRBV5-1 and TRBJ2-7; D is tentatively TRBD1 or TRBD2 (5 bases each). Trimming shortened V by 4 bases and J by 0 bases, and 11 bases separated the two germline ends. Germline CDR1 SGHRS, CDR2 YFSETQ. The CDR3 is 14 amino acids. This CDR3 is CASSEGPSSYEQYF. The CDR3 coding sequence is TGCGCCAGCAGCGAGGGGCCCTCCTCCTACGAGCAGTACTTC.

J is TRBJ2-1 and V is TRBV2; 10 bases agree with TRBD1. The CDR3 is made up of 14 amino acids. J was trimmed by 4 bases and V by 7 bases; bases with no gene match: 4. The germline gives CDR1 SNHLY, CDR2 FYNNEI. The CDR3 loop is CASKDRGVYNEQFF. Written as DNA, the CDR3 is TGTGCCAGCAAGGACAGGGGGGTTTACAATGAGCAGTTCTTC. Full variable domain (outside the CDR3, taken from reference TRBV2 and TRBJ2-1): EPEVTQTPSHQVTQMGQEVILRCVPISNHLYFYWYRQILGQKVEFLVSFYNNEISEKSEIFDDQFSVERPDGSNFTLKIRSTKLEDSAMYFCASKDRGVYNEQFFGPGTRLTVL.

V usage is TRBV13 and J usage is TRBJ2-3; either TRBD1 or TRBD2 may fit D (5 bases each). V shed 3 bases and J shed 0 bases, with 16 bases lying between them. The CDR3 contains 17 residues. Germline lookup yields CDR1 PRHDT and CDR2 FYEKMQ (reference sequence). The CDR3 DNA reads as TGTGCCAGCAGCTTTCCCCATGGGGGACCTAGCACAGATACGCAGTATTTT. It yields the protein CASSFPHGGPSTDTQYF.

The V call is TRBV7-3, the J call TRBJ2-1, with D unclear. V lost 4 bases and J 5 bases, leaving 9 bases between the germline ends. CDR1 and CDR2 from the germline V gene are SGHTA and FQGTGA. The CDR3 runs 13 residues. CDR3 residues: CASSSFANNEQFF. The CDR3 DNA sequence: TGTGCCAGCAGCTCCTTTGCTAACAATGAGCAGTTCTTC.

The chain combines TRBV6-1 with TRBJ2-2; TRBD1 agrees at 7 bases. Germline V gene sequence: CDR1 MNHNS, CDR2 SASEGT. V trimming: 7 bases; J trimming: 7 bases; junction bases outside the gene matches: 3. The CDR3 extends over 12 amino acids. CDR3 DNA sequence: TGTGCCAGCAATACAGGGGTCGGGGAGCTGTTTTTT. Amino acids: CASNTGVGELFF.

The chain joins TRBV6-6 to TRBJ2-7; D gene unclear. The germline CDR1 and CDR2 sequences are MNHNY and SVGAGI (reference sequence). V shed 4 bases and J shed 4 bases, with 11 bases lying between them. CDR3 length equals 13 residues. CDR3 in DNA: TGTGCCAGCAGTTTCAATCGACTTTACGAGCAGTACTTC. As protein: CASSFNRLYEQYF.